This record looks at one T cell receptor beta chain sequence and its context. The target antigen is unknown. This CDR3 contains 13 residues. In germline, CDR1 is SNHLY, CDR2 FYNNEI. Trimming took off 5 bases at V and 5 bases at J, with 9 bases between the two ends. Sequenced by immunoSEQ multiplex PCR; TCRdb stores in-frame clones only, minus some. This sample carries roughly 100,000 clones, around 90% of them seen once, and the ten largest clones take 12%. The sample originates from a study of siplizumab effects on memory and regulatory T cells. Overall study results and limits: Siplizumab produced a significant reduction in alloreactive sequences that were traceable to unstimulated CD4+ memory cells. Naive T cells apparently outstripped memory cells in diversity and seemed major alloresponse contributors.

The receptor was isolated from a human donor in good health. Input material: non-Treg CD4+ T cells sorted from blood. The chain is built from TRBV2 and TRBJ2-2, with no clear D. CDR3 amino acids: CASSRPGTGELFF. The CDR3 nucleotides read TGTGCCAGCAGTCGACCTGGGACCGGGGAGCTGTTTTTT. Using reference TRBV2 and TRBJ2-2 for the parts outside the CDR3, the full variable domain is EPEVTQTPSHQVTQMGQEVILRCVPISNHLYFYWYRQILGQKVEFLVSFYNNEISEKSEIFDDQFSVERPDGSNFTLKIRSTKLEDSAMYFCASSRPGTGELFFGEGSRLTVL.